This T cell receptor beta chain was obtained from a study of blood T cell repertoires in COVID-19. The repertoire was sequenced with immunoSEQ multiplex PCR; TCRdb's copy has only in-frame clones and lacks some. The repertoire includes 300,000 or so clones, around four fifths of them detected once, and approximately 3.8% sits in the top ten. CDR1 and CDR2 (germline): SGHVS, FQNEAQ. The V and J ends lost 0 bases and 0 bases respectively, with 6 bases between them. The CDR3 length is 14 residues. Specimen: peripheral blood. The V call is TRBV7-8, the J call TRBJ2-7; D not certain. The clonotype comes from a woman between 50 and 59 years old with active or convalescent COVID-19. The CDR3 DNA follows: TGTGCCAGCAGCTTAGCCTGGAGCTCCTACGAGCAGTACTTC. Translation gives CASSLAWSSYEQYF.